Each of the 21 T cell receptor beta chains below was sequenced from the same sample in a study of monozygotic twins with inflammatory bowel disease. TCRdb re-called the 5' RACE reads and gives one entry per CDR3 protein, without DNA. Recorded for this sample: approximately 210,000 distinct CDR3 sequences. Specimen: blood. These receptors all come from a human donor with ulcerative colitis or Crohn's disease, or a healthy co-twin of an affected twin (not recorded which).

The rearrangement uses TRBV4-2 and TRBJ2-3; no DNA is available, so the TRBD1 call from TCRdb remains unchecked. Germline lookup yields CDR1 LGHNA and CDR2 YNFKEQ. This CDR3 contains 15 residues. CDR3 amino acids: CASSPSGQGIDTQYF.

The CDR3 here is CASSYSTRTGGETQYF. The J gene is TRBJ2-5, the V gene TRBV5-1; TCRdb picks TRBD1, but there is no DNA to check that call. Germline V lookup: CDR1 SGHRS, CDR2 YFSETQ. This CDR3 has 16 residues.

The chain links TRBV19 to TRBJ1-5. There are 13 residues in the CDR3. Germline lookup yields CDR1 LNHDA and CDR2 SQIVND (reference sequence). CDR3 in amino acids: CASSIIGNQPQHF. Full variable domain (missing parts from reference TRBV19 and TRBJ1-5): DGGITQSPKYLFRKEGQNVTLSCEQNLNHDAMYWYRQDPGQGLRLIYYSQIVNDFQKGDIAEGYSVSREKKESFPLTVTSAQKNPTAFYLCASSIIGNQPQHFGDGTRLSIL.

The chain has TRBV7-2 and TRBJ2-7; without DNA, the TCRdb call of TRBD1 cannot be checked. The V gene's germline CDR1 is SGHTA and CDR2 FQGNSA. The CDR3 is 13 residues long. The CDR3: CASSQQGRDEQYF.

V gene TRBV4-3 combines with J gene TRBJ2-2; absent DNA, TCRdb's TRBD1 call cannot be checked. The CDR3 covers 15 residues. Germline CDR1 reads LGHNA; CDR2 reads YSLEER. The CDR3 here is CASSQGTGTSGELFF.

CDR3 sequence: CACTLPSSTDTQYF. The chain carries TRBV30 and TRBJ2-3. CDR1 is GTSNPN and CDR2 is SVGIG in the germline V gene (reference sequence). The CDR3 is 14 amino acids.

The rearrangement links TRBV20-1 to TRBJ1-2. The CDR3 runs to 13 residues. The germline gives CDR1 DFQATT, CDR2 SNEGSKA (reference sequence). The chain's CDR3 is CSASGTSNYGYTF.

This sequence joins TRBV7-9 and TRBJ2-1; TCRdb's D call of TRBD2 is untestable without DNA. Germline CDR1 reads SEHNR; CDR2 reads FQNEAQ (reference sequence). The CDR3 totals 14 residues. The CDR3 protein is CASSFLAGGDEQFF.

The CDR3 sequence is CASSSSLVAFF. This rearrangement joins TRBV7-9 to TRBJ1-1. Germline lookup yields CDR1 SEHNR and CDR2 FQNEAQ (reference sequence). The CDR3 extends over 11 amino acids. The full variable domain, its missing parts supplied by reference TRBV7-9 and TRBJ1-1, is DTGVSQNPRHKITKRGQNVTFRCDPISEHNRLYWYRQTLGQGPEFLTYFQNEAQLEKSRLLSDRFSAERPKGSFSTLEIQRTEQGDSAMYLCASSSSLVAFFGQGTRLTVV.

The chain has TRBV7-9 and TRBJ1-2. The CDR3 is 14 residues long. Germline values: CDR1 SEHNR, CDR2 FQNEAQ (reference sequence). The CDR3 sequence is CASTLGGLTSGYTF.

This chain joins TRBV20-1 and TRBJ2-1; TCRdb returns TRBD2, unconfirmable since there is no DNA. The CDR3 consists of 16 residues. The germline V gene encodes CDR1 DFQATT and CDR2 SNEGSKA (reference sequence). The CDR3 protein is CSARRAGHESYNEQFF.

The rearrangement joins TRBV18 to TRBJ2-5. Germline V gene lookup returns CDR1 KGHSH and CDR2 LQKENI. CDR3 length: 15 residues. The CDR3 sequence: CASSPPGQFQETQYF.

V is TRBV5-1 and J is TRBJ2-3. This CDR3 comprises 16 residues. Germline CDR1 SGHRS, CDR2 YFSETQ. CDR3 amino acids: CASSLSLGFSTDTQYF.

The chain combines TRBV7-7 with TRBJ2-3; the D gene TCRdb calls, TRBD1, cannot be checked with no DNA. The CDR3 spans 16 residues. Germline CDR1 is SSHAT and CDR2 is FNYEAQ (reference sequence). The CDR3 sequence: CASSSGTGSITDTQYF.

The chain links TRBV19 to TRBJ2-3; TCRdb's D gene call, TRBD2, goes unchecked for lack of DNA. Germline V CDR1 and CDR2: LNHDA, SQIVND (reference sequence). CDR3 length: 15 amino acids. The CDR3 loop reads CASGLSVSYTDTQYF.

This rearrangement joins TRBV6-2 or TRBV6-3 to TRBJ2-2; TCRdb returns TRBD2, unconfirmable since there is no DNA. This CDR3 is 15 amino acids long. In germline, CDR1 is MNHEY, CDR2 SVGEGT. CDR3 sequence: CASGPRAKGGGELFF.

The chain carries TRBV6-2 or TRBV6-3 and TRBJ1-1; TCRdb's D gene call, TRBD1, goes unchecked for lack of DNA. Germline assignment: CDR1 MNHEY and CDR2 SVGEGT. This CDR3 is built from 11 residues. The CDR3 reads CASGQNTEAFF.

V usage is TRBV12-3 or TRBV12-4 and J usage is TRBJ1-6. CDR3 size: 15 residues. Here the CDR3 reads CASINRNSYNSPLHF.

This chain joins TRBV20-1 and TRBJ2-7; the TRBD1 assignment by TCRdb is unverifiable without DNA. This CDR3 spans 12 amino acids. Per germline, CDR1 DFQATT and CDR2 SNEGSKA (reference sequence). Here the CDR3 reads CSARRGGYEQYF.

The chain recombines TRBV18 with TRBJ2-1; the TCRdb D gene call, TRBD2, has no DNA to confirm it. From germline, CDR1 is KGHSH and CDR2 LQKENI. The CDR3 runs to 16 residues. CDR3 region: CASSPLSGGPYNEQFF.

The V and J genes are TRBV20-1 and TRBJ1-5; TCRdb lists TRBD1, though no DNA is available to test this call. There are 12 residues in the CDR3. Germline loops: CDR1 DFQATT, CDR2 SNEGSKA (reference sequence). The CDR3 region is CSARDPGQFQHF.